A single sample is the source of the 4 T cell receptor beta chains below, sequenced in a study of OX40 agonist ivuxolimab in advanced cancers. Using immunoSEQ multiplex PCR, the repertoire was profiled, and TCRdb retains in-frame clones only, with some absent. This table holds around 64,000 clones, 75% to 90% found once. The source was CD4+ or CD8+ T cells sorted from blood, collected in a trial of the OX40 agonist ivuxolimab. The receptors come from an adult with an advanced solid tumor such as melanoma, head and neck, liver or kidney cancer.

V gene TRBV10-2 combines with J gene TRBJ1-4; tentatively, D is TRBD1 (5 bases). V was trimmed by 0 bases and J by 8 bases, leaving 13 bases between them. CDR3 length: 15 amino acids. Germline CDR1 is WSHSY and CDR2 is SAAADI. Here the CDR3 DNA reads TGCGCCAGCAGTGAGTCGCTGGGGGGAGGAGAAAAACTGTTTTTT. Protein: CASSESLGGGEKLFF.

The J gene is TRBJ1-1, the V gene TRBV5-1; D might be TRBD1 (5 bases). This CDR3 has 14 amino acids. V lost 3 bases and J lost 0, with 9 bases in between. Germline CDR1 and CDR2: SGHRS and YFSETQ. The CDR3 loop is CASSWGVMNTEAFF. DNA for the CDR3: TGCGCCAGCAGCTGGGGGGTAATGAACACTGAAGCTTTCTTT.

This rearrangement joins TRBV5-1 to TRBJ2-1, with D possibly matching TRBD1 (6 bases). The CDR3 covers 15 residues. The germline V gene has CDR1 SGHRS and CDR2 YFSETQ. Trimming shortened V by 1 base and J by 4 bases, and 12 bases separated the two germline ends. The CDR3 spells CASSLTLDRYNEQFF. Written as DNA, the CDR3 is TGCGCCAGCAGCTTGACCCTGGACAGATACAATGAGCAGTTCTTC.

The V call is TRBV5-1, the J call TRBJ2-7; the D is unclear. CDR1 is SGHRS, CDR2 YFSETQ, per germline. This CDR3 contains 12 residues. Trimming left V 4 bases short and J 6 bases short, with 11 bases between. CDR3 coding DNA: TGCGCCAGCAGCCCGCTAGGAGTCGAGCAGTACTTC. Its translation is CASSPLGVEQYF.